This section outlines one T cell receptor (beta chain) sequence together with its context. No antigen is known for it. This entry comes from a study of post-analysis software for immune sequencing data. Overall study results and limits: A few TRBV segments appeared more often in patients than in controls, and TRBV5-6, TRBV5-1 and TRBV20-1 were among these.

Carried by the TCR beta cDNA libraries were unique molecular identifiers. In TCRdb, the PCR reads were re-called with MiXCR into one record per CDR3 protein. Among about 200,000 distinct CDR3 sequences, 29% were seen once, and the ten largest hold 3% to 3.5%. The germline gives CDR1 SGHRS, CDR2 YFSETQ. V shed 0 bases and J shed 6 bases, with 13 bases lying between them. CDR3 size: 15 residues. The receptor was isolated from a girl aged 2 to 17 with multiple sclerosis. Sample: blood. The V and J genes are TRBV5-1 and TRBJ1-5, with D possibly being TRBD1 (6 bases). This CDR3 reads CASSLAAGEGQPQHF. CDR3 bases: TGCGCCAGCAGCTTGGCGGCAGGGGAGGGTCAGCCCCAGCATTTT.